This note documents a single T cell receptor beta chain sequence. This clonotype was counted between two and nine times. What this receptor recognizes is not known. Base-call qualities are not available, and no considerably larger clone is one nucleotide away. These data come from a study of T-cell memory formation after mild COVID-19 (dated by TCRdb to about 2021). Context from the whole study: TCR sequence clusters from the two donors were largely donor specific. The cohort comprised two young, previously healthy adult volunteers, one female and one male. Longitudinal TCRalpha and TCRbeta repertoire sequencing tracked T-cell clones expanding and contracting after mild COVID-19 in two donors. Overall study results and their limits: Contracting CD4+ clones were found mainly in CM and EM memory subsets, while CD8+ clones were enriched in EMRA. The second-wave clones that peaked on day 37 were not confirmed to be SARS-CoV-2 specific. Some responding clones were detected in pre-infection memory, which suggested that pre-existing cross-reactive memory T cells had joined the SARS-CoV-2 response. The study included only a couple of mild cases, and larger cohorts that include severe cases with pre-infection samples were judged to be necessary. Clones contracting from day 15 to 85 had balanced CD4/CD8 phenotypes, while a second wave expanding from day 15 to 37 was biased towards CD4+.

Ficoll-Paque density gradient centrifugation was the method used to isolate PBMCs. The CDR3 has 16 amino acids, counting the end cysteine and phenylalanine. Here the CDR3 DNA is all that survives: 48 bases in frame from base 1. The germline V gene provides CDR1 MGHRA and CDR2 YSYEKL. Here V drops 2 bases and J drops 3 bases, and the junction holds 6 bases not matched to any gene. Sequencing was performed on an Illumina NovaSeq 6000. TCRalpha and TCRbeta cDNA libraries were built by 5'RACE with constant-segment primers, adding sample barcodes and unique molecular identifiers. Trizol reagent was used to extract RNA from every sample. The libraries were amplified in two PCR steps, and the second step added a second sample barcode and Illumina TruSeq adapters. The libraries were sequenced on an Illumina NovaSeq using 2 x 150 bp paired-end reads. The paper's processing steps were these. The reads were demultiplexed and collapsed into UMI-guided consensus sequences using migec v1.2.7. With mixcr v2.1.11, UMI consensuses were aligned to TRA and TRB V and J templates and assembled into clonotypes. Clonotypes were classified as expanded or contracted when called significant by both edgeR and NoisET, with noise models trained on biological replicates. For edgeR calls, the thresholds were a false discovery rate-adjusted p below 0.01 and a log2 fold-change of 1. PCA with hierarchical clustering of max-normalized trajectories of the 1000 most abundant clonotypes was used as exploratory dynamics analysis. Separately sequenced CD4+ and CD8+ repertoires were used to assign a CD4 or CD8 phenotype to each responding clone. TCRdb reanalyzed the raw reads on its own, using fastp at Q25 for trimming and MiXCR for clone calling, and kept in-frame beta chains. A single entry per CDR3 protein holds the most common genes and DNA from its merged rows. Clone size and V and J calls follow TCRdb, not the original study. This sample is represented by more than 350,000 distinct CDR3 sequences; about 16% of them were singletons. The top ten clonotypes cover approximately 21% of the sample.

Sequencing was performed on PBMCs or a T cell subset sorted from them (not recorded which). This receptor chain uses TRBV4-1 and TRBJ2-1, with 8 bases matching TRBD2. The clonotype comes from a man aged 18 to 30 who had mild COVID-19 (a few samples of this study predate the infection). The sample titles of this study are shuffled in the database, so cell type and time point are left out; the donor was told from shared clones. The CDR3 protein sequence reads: CASSQRSSGFYNEQFF. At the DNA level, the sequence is TGCGCCAGCAGCCAAAGATCTAGCGGGTTCTACAATGAGCAGTTCTTC.